This T cell receptor beta chain was recovered during a study of T cell repertoires in cytomegalovirus infection. Study context: Both a matching HLA type and CMV infection were indicated by public TCR beta signatures.

Study-wide findings and caveats: Dominating the ex vivo response were HLA-C-restricted CMV-specific TCR beta clonotypes.

In TCRdb, the reads were re-called with MiXCR into one record per CDR3 protein. Of around 270,000 distinct CDR3 sequences detected, around 9% appear once; the ten largest clones hold about 15%. This clonotype has a count of ten or more. Its antigen is currently unknown. The specimen sequenced was PBMCs. The receptor was isolated from a human donor in good health (CMV status not recorded). Some clones in this sample may be carry-over from other donors' samples.

The CDR3 here is CASSKYRTDVDTIYF. For the CDR3, the DNA is TGTGCCAGCAGCAAGTACCGGACAGACGTAGACACCATATATTTT. The chain has TRBV7-2 and TRBJ1-3; D is possibly TRBD1 (6 bases). Trimming removed 5 bases at V and 8 bases at J, with 19 bases between. This CDR3 region has 15 residues. The germline gives CDR1 SGHTA, CDR2 FQGNSA. Looking up the rest from reference TRBV7-2 and TRBJ1-3 gives the full variable domain: GAGVSQSPSNKVTEKGKDVELRCDPISGHTALYWYRQSLGQGLEFLIYFQGNSAPDKSGLPSDRFSAERTGGSVSTLTIQRTQQEDSAVYLCASSKYRTDVDTIYFGEGSWLTVV.